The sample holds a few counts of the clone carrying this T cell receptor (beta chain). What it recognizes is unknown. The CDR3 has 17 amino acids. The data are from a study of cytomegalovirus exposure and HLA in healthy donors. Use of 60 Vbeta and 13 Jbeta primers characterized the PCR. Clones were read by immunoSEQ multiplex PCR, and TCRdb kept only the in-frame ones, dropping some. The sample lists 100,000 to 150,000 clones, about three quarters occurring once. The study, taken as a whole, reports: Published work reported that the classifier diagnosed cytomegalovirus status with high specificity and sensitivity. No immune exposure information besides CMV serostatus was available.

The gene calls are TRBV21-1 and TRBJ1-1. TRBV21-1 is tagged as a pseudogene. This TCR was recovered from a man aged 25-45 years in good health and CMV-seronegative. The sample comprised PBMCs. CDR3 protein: CASSRGGIQKMNTEAFF. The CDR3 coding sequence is TGTGCCAGCAGCAGGGGGGGCATACAGAAAATGAACACTGAAGCTTTCTTT.